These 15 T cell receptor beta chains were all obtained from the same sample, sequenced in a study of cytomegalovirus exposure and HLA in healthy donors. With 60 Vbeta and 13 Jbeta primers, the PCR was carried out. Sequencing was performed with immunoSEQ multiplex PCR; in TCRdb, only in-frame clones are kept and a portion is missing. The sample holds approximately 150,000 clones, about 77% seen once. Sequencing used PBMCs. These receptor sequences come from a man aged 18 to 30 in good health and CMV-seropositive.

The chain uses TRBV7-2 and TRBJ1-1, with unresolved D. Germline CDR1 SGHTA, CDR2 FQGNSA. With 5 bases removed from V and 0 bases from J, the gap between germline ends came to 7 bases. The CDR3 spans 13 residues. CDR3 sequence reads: CASSAMVNTEAFF. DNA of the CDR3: TGTGCCAGCAGCGCGATGGTGAACACTGAAGCTTTCTTT. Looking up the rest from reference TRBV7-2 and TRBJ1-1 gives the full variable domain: GAGVSQSPSNKVTEKGKDVELRCDPISGHTALYWYRQSLGQGLEFLIYFQGNSAPDKSGLPSDRFSAERTGGSVSTLTIQRTQQEDSAVYLCASSAMVNTEAFFGQGTRLTVV.

In DNA, the CDR3 is TGTGCCAGCAGTCCTAGCGGGGCGACCTACAATGAGCAGTTCTTC. Translated: CASSPSGATYNEQFF. This chain uses TRBV6-6 with TRBJ2-1, with 9 positions matching TRBD2. V shed 5 bases, J shed 2 bases, and the junction held 4 bases outside the gene matches. The CDR3 is 15 amino acids. CDR1 and CDR2 from the germline V gene are MNHNY and SVGAGI (reference sequence).

CDR3 DNA: TGTGCCAGCAGGTACCAGGACTTCTATGGCTACACCTTC. It translates to CASRYQDFYGYTF. The chain combines TRBV28 with TRBJ1-2; D is unresolved. Trimming stripped 6 bases from V and 4 bases from J, with 12 bases between. Germline V lookup: CDR1 MDHEN, CDR2 SYDVKM. CDR3 length equals 13 residues.

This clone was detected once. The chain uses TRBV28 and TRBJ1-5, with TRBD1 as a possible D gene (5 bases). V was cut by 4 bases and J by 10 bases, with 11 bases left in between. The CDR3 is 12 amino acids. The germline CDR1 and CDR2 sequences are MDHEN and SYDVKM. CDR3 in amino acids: CASSSLQVPQHF. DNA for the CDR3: TGTGCCAGCAGTTCATTACAGGTCCCCCAGCATTTT.

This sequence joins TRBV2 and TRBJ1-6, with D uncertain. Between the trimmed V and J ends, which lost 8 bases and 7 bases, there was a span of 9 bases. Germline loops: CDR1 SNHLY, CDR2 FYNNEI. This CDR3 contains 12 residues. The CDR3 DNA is TGTGCCAGCTCGAACCGGAATTCACCCCTCCACTTT. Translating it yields CASSNRNSPLHF.

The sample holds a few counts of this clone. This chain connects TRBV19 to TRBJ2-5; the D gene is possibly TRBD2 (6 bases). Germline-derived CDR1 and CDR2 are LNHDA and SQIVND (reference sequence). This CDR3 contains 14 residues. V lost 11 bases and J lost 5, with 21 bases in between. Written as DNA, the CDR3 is TGTGCCCATGCCCCGGGGGAAAAGGATGAGACCCAGTACTTC. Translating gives CAHAPGEKDETQYF.

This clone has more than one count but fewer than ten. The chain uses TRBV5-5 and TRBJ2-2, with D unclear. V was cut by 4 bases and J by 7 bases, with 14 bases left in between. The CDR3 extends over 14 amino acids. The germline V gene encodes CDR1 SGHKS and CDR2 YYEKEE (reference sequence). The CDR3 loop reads CASSPSGVGGELFF. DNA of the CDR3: TGTGCCAGCAGCCCCTCTGGAGTGGGCGGGGAGCTGTTTTTT.

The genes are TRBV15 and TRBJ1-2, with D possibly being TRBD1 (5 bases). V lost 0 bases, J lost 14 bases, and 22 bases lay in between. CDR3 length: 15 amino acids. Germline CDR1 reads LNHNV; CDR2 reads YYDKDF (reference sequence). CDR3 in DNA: TGTGCCACCAGCAGAGATCTGGAGGGGCAGGGACCCTTAACCTTC. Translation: CATSRDLEGQGPLTF.

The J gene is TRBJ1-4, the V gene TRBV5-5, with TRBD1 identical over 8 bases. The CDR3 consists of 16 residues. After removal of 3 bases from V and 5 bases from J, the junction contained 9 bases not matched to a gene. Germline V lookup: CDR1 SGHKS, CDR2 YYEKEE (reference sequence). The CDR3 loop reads CASSSTPGQANEKLFF. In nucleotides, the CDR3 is TGTGCCAGCAGCTCAACCCCGGGACAGGCCAATGAAAAACTGTTTTTT.

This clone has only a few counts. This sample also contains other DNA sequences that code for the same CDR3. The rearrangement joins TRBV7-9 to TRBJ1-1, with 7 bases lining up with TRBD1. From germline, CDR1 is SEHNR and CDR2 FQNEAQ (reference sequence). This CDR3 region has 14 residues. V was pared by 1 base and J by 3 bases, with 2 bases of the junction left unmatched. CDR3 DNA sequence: TGTGCCAGCAGCTTAGGGCAGGGGGACACTGAAGCTTTCTTT. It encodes CASSLGQGDTEAFF.

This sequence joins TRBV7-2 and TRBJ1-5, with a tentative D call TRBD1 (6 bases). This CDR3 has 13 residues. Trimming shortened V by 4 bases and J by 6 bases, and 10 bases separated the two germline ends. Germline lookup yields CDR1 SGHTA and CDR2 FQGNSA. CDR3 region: CASSSEGVQPQHF. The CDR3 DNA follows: TGTGCCAGCAGCTCAGAGGGGGTTCAGCCCCAGCATTTT.

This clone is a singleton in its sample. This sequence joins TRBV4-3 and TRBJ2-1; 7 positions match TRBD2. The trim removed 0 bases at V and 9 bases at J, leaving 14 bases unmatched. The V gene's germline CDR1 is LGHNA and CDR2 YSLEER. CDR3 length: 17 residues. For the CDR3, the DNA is TGCGCCAGCAGCCAAGATAGAGGACTAGAAGGCTTGGTTGAGCAGTTCTTC. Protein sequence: CASSQDRGLEGLVEQFF.

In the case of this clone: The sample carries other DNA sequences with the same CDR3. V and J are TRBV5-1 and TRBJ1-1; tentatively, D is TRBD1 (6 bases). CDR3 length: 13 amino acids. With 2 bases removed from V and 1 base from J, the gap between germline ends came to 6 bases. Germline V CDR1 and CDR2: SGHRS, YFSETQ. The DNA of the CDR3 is TGCGCCAGCAGCTTACAGGGGAACACTGAAGCTTTCTTT. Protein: CASSLQGNTEAFF.

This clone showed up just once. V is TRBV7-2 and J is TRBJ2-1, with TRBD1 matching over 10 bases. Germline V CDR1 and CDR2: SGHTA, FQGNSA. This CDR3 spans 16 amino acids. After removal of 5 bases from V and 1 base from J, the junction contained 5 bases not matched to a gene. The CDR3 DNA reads TGTGCCAGCAGCCCACGACAGGGGGCATCCTACAATGAGCAGTTCTTC. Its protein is CASSPRQGASYNEQFF.

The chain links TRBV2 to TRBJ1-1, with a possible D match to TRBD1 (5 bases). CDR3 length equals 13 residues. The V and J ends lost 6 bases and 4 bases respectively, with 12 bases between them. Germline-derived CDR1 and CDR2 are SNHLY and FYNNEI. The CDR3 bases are TGTGCCAGCAGGGGGGGATACTCCACTGAAGCTTTCTTT. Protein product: CASRGGYSTEAFF.